This TCR gamma chain was retrieved from a study of human gamma delta and Vdelta1 T cells. Study-level results: Polyclonal Delta One T cells reportedly showed broad cytotoxic targeting of acute myeloid leukemia.

This CDR3 contains 13 residues. The ends lost 2 bases at V and 7 bases at J; junction bases unmatched: 8. Germline CDR1 is VENAVY and CDR2 is YDSYNSRV. This clone appeared a few times. What it binds is unknown. TCRdb re-analyzed the PCR reads via CATT. Of about 4,000 gamma-chain clones detected, approximately 15% appear once; the ten largest clones hold more than 5.5%. The sample was Vdelta1 gamma-delta T cells from blood grown in culture (DOT cells). The clonotype comes from a human donor in good health. The chain is built from TRGV8 and TRGJ1 or TRGJ2. The CDR3 DNA is TGTGCCACCTGGGATAAAACTGAATATAAGAAACTCTTT. This codes for CATWDKTEYKKLF.